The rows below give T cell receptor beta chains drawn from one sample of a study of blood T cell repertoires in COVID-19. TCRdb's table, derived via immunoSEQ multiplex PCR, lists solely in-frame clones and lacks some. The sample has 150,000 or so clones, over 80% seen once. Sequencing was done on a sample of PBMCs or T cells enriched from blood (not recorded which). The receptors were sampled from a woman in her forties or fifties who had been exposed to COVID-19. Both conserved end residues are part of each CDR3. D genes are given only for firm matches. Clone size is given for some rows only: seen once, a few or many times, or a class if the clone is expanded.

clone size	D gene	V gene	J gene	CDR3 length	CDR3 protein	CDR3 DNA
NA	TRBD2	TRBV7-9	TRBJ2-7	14	CASSSGGSSYEQYF	TGTGCCAGCAGCTCGGGGGGAAGCTCCTACGAGCAGTACTTC
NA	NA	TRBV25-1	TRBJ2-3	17	CASSLLGAGTSTDTQYF	TGTGCCAGCAGTCTCCTAGGGGCAGGGACTTCCACAGATACGCAGTATTTT
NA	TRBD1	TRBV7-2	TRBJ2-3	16	CASSPRQGGSTDTQYF	TGTGCCAGCAGTCCAAGACAGGGGGGCAGCACAGATACGCAGTATTTT
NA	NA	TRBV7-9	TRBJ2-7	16	CASSSRPGLLTYEQYF	TGTGCCAGCAGCTCCCGACCCGGACTGCTGACCTACGAGCAGTACTTC
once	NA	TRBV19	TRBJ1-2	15	CASGRSSGEGYGYTF	TGTGCCAGTGGTCGGTCCTCCGGGGAGGGGTATGGCTACACCTTC
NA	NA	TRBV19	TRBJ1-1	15	CASSIGSSMNTEAFF	TGTGCCAGTAGTATAGGGAGCAGCATGAACACTGAAGCTTTCTTT
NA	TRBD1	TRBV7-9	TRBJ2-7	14	CASSLGTGAYEQYF	TGTGCCAGCAGCTTAGGGACAGGGGCCTACGAGCAGTACTTC
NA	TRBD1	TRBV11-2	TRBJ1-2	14	CASSPTGANYGYTF	TGTGCCAGCAGTCCGACAGGGGCAAACTATGGCTACACCTTC
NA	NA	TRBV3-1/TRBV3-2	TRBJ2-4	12	CASTPGGNIQYF	TGTGCCAGCACCCCGGGCGGGAACATTCAGTACTTC
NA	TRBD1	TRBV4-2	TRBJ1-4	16	CASSSRGTGTNEKLFF	TGTGCCAGCAGCTCAAGAGGGACAGGGACTAATGAAAAACTGTTTTTT
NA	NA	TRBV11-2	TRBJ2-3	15	CASSLGGSGTDTQYF	TGTGCCAGCAGCTTAGGTGGGAGCGGGACAGATACGCAGTATTTT
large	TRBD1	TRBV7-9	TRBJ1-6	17	CASSTHDRGGLGSPLHF	TGTGCCAGCAGCACCCACGACAGGGGAGGTCTAGGTTCACCCCTCCACTTT
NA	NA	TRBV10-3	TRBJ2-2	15	CAISELGGDTGELFF	TGTGCCATCAGTGAGCTAGGCGGGGACACCGGGGAGCTGTTTTTT
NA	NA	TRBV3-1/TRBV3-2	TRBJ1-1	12	CASSQETGEAFF	TGTGCCAGCAGCCAGGAAACAGGGGAAGCTTTCTTT
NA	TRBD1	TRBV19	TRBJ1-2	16	CASSIGFAGQGYGYTF	TGTGCCAGTAGTATAGGATTCGCGGGACAGGGGTATGGCTACACCTTC
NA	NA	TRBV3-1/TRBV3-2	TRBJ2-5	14	CASSQRLVMETQYF	TGTGCCAGCAGCCAGCGTCTAGTAATGGAGACCCAGTACTTC
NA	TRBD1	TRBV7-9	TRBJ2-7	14	CASSLTGTGGEQYF	TGTGCCAGCAGTCTAACCGGGACAGGGGGCGAGCAGTACTTC
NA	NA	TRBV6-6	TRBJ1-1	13	CASSIDGKRGAFF	TGTGCCAGCAGTATTGACGGAAAACGGGGAGCTTTCTTT
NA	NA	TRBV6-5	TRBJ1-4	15	CATGSFGATNEKLFF	TGTGCCACGGGGTCCTTCGGGGCAACTAATGAAAAACTGTTTTTT
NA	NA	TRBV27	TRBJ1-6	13	CASRLMGYSPLHF	TGTGCCAGCAGACTCATGGGCTATTCACCCCTCCACTTT
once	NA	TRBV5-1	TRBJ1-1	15	CASSSDRPTNTEAFF	TGCGCCAGCAGCTCCGACAGACCTACGAACACTGAAGCTTTCTTT
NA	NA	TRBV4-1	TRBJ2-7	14	CASSPKAGGYEQYF	TGCGCCAGCAGCCCAAAGGCAGGGGGGTACGAGCAGTACTTC